These 8 T cell receptor beta chains were all obtained from the same sample, sequenced in a study of blood T cells in healthy people across ages. A sample-barcoded 5' primer and a J-beta primer mix were used in a second PCR of about 6 to 11 cycles. TCRdb reprocessed the 5' RACE reads with MiXCR, giving one entry per CDR3 protein. The sample lists almost 1 million distinct CDR3 sequences; 51% were seen once. Input material: blood. The source of these receptors is a woman aged 60-75 years in good health.

The chain joins TRBV27 to TRBJ2-5; a possible D gene is TRBD2 (7 bases). CDR3 length: 19 residues. V dropped 0 bases and J dropped 1 base, with 21 bases sitting between them. In germline, CDR1 is MNHEY, CDR2 SMNVEV (reference sequence). The CDR3 region is CASSLSGGRFNSAQETQYF. The DNA for the CDR3 is TGTGCCAGCAGTTTATCCGGGGGGCGCTTCAACTCCGCCCAAGAGACCCAGTACTTC.

CDR3 DNA sequence: TGCAGCGATGGACTAGTTAGCACAGATACGCAGTATTTT. Its protein product is CSDGLVSTDTQYF. V and J are TRBV29-1 and TRBJ2-3; 7 bases agree with TRBD2. Germline lookup yields CDR1 SQVTM and CDR2 ANQGSEA. J was trimmed by 0 bases and V by 7 bases; bases with no gene match: 4. The CDR3 is 13 amino acids.

The chain carries TRBV7-2 and TRBJ2-1; D is unclear. This CDR3 spans 12 amino acids. The V gene lost 3 bases and the J gene lost 7 bases, with 7 bases spanning the gap. Germline CDR1 reads SGHTA; CDR2 reads FQGNSA. DNA for the CDR3: TGTGCCAGCAGCTTTCAGATGAATGAGCAGTTCTTC. This translates into CASSFQMNEQFF.

Notes on this clonotype: A much larger clone differs from this one at a single base, so this may be a read error. The J gene is TRBJ2-1, the V gene TRBV20-1; 10 bases align to TRBD2. Germline CDR1 reads DFQATT; CDR2 reads SNEGSKA (reference sequence). This CDR3 comprises 18 residues. The CDR3: CGARDRRTSGLSYNEQFF. Here the CDR3 DNA reads TGCGGTGCTAGAGATCGTAGGACTAGCGGACTCTCCTACAATGAGCAGTTCTTC.

J is TRBJ2-5 and V is TRBV28, with D tentatively TRBD1 (5 bases). The end of the DNA is better explained by TRBJ2-7, so the J call may be wrong. The germline V gene encodes CDR1 MDHEN and CDR2 SYDVKM. The CDR3 sequence is 12 residues long. The DNA of the CDR3 is TGTGCCAGCAGACGTAACAGGTGCGAGCAGTACTTC. The encoded protein is CASRRNRCEQYF.

The V and J genes are TRBV24-1 and TRBJ2-3; 12 bases map to TRBD2. The CDR3 has 18 residues. V dropped 3 bases and J dropped 1; count of bases not matched to a gene: 7. Germline V gene sequence: CDR1 KGHDR, CDR2 SFDVKD. CDR3 sequence reads: CATSDHGTSGFGTDTQYF. In DNA, the CDR3 is TGTGCCACCAGTGATCATGGGACTAGCGGGTTTGGCACAGATACGCAGTATTTT.

Comments on this clonotype: A much larger clonotype is one base distant, so this may be a read error. The chain couples TRBV6-5 to TRBJ2-5, with 8 bases aligning to TRBD1. The CDR3 spans 14 residues. V shed 2 bases, J shed 11 bases, and the junction held 10 bases outside the gene matches. Germline V gene lookup returns CDR1 MNHEY and CDR2 SVGAGI. CDR3 sequence: CASSYRRGQNEQYF. The DNA for the CDR3 is TGTGCCAGCAGTTACCGCAGGGGGCAGAATGAGCAGTACTTC.

This clonotype occurred once. The chain links TRBV7-8 to TRBJ2-7; 8 bases are shared with TRBD2. V shed 1 base and J 4 bases; nucleotides not matched to a gene: 6. Germline lookup yields CDR1 SGHVS and CDR2 FQNEAQ. The CDR3 runs to 15 residues. CDR3 in DNA: TGTGCCAGCAGCTTAGAGCGGGGGAAGGGGTACGAGCAGTACTTC. This gives the protein CASSLERGKGYEQYF.